This T cell receptor (beta chain) was captured in a study of CD8 T cells in Susac syndrome. cDNA came from roughly 0.47 to 1 ug RNA primed by random hexamers. With immunoSEQ multiplex PCR, TCR beta CDR3 was amplified across 54 Vbeta and 13 Jbeta. TCRdb recomputed calls from the immunoSEQ multiplex PCR reads with MiXCR, one row per CDR3 protein. The table includes 70,000 to 100,000 distinct CDR3 sequences, over 80% detected once. Regarding this clonotype: The antigen remains undetermined.

TCR beta sequencing was performed on blood CD8+ and CD4+ T cells. FACS was used to enrich TEMRA cells, whereas the CD8+ and CD4+ T cells were obtained by negative isolation. V was trimmed by 3 bases and J by 9 bases, leaving 13 bases between them. CDR1 and CDR2 (germline): SGDLS, YYNGEE. This CDR3 spans 13 amino acids. Study observations and caveats: The authors acknowledged that the study's TCR sequencing and HLA analysis involved relatively few individuals.

The source is a human donor in good health. The chain links TRBV9 to TRBJ2-1; D may be TRBD2 (5 bases). What was sequenced was CD8+ T cells from PBMCs. This chain's CDR3 is CASSAPAEVEQFF. CDR3 bases: TGTGCCAGCAGCGCCCCCGCGGAGGTTGAGCAGTTCTTC. The entire variable domain, with the rest obtained from reference TRBV9 and TRBJ2-1, is as follows: DSGVTQTPKHLITATGQRVTLRCSPRSGDLSVYWYQQSLDQGLQFLIQYYNGEERAKGNILERFSAQQFPDLHSELNLSSLELGDSALYFCASSAPAEVEQFFGPGTRLTVL.